What follows is one T cell receptor (beta chain) and its context. Its antigen target is currently unknown. Base qualities are not provided; no much larger clone lies one nucleotide away. Other nucleotide sequences from this sample produce the same CDR3. The CDR3 contains 12 residues, cysteine and phenylalanine counted. The retained sequence is limited to the CDR3, 36 bases, with the frame set at the first base. From the germline V gene (reference sequence), CDR1 is MNHEY and CDR2 is SMNVEV. V and J lose 2 bases and 7 bases, and a span of 6 bases separates them. Participants in the prospective study were enrolled through a virtual design, were aged about 18 to 90 years, and lived in roughly 24 United States geographic areas. In the prospective study, cohorts were assigned on the basis of participant-reported clinical history obtained from a screening survey and a study questionnaire. ImmuneRACE Cohort 3 recovered participants were defined by two consecutive negative NP/OP PCR tests, healthcare professional clearance, or symptom resolution. Each participant in the prospective study had whole blood, serum and a nasopharyngeal or oropharyngeal swab collected by mobile phlebotomists. Participants in the prospective study had the option to provide additional blood draws and questionnaires over an approximately two-month period. Before DNA extraction, blood samples from the prospective study were shipped at room temperature or frozen.

This sample is part of a study of blood T cell repertoires in COVID-19 (dated by TCRdb to the early 2020s). In the study overall: Samples from collaborators originated in the United States, Italy and Spain and spanned both the acute and convalescent phases of COVID-19. The prospective study material was composed of cDNA or gDNA derived from T cells, B-cell-depleted T cells, or PBMCs. The dataset comprised deeply sampled blood TCRbeta repertoires from subjects exposed to, actively infected with, or recovered from COVID-19. The repertoires were released in a freely available public database meant as a resource for research on the immune response to SARS-CoV-2. The samples were drawn from the first 160 participants of the ongoing ImmuneRACE study and from 950 to 1,500 subjects provided by 6 global collaborators. Nearly every sample came with metadata listing a de-identified subject ID, COVID-19 status, age in years and sex. HLA class I and class II types, where available, came from metadata supplied by the sample provider rather than from assay-based typing. Beyond this particular receptor, the publication reports: Clinical and demographic metadata were provided uncurated, with the amount varying by source and participant.

TCRbeta CDR3 regions were amplified from genomic DNA by means of the immunoSEQ Assay, a bias-controlled multiplex PCR. As for the authors' bioinformatics: Nucleated cell counts per sample were estimated from amplification of reference gene primers within the assay. To quantify the absolute abundance of each unique TCRbeta CDR3 rearrangement, sequence reads were collapsed and filtered. For each sample, productive Simpson clonality was calculated by taking the square root of Simpson's diversity index across productive rearrangements. In its TCRdb copy, this immuneACCESS table keeps in-frame sequences only and misses some clones. Where compared with another copy, unresolved V genes explain less than half of these, and the others have no known cause. V and J calls and clone size follow that table, whereas D and trimming were derived from the DNA. In all, the sample holds under 300,000 clones, and 70% to 90% of those were seen once. The ten largest clonotypes hold around 2% of the sample.

The clonotype comes from a woman between 50 and 59 years old who had recovered from COVID-19. The V and J genes are TRBV27 and TRBJ1-5; the D gene assignment is ambiguous. The sequencing sample was made of PBMCs or T cells enriched from blood (not recorded which). The CDR3 sequence is CASSLRGQPQHF. The nucleotide sequence is given as TGTGCCAGCAGTTTAAGAGGGCAGCCCCAGCATTTT.